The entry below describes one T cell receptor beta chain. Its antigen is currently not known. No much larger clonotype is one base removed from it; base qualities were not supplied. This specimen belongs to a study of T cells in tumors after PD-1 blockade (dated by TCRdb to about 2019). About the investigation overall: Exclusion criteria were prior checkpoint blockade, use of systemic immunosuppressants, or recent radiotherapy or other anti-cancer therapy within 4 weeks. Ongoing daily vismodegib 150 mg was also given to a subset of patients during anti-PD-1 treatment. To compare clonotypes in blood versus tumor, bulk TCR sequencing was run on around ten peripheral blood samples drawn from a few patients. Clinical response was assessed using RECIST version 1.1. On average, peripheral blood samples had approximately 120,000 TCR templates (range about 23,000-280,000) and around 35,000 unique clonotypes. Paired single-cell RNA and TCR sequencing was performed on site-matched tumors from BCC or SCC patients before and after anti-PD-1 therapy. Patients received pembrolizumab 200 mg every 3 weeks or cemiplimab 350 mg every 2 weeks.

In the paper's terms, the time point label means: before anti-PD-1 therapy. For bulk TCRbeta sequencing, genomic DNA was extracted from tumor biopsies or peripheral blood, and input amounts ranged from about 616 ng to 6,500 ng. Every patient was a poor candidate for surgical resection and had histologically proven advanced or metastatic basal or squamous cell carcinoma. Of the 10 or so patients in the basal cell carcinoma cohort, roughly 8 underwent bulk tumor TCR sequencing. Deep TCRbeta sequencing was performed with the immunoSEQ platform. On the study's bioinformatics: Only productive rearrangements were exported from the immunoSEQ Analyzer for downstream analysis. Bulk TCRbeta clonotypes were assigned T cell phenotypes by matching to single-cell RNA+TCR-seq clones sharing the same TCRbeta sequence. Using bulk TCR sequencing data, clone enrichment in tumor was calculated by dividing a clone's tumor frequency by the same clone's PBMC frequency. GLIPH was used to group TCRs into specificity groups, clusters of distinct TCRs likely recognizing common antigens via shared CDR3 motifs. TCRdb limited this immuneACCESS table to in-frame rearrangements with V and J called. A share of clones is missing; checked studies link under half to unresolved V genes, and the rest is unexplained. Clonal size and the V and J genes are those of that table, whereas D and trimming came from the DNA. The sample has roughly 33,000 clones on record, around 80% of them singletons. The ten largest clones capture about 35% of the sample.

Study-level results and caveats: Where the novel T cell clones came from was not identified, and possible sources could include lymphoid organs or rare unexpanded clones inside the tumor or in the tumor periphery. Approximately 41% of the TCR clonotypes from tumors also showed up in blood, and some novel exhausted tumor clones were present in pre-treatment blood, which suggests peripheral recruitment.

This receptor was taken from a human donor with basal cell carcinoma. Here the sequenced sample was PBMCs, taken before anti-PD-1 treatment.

This receptor has the CDR3 CASTVDRSTDTQYF. The nucleotide sequence reads TGTGCCAGCACCGTTGACCGATCCACAGATACGCAGTATTTT. The chain uses TRBV5-4 and TRBJ2-3, with no reliable assignment of the D segment. The junction shows trimming of 6 bases on V and 2 bases on J, plus 13 bases between the germline ends. The CDR3 runs 14 residues from the cysteine to the phenylalanine. CDR3 DNA is the only sequence kept; it has 42 bases, read in frame from the first base. The germline V gene (reference sequence) yields SGHNT for CDR1 and YYREEE for CDR2.